The next 30 T cell receptor beta chains were all read from a single sample in a study of cytotoxic CD8 clonotypes in ibrutinib-treated CLL. The protocol was immunoSEQ multiplex PCR, while the TCRdb copy is restricted to in-frame clones and leaves out a portion. The sample carries some 19,000 clones, 81% recorded once. The source material was PBMCs, sampled before ibrutinib treatment. The receptors shown here come from a human donor with chronic lymphocytic leukemia.

This chain uses TRBV7-3 with TRBJ2-7, with 7 bases matching TRBD1. The CDR3 consists of 14 residues. Germline loops: CDR1 SGHTA, CDR2 FQGTGA. J gave up 3 bases and V 4 bases, and 6 bases lay outside the gene matches. The CDR3 region has the DNA TGTGCCAGCAGCTCCTCGACAGGGTACTACGAGCAGTACTTC. This translates into CASSSSTGYYEQYF.

The rearrangement joins TRBV5-1 to TRBJ2-1; the match to TRBD2 covers 13 bases. The CDR3 is 16 residues long. Germline loops: CDR1 SGHRS, CDR2 YFSETQ. The ends lost 2 bases at V and 7 bases at J; junction bases unmatched: 6. The CDR3 bases are TGCGCCAGCAGCTTCGAACTAGCGGGGGGGCCTAATGAGCAGTTCTTC. It is translated as CASSFELAGGPNEQFF.

This chain uses TRBV6-5 with TRBJ1-2; tentatively, D is TRBD1 (5 bases). The ends were cut back, 8 bases at V and 2 bases at J, with 18 bases in the middle. CDR1 MNHEY and CDR2 SVGAGI come from the germline V gene. The CDR3 has 15 amino acids. CDR3 sequence reads: CASLPRGRENYGYTF. CDR3 coding DNA: TGTGCCAGCCTCCCCCGCGGCAGGGAGAACTATGGCTACACCTTC.

This clone has only one observation. The CDR3 reads CASSSTPQGTEWHF. The CDR3 DNA is TGTGCCAGCAGCTCCACCCCCCAAGGGACAGAATGGCATTTT. This chain uses TRBV7-2 with TRBJ1-5; 7 bases map to TRBD1. The CDR3 sequence is 14 residues long. Germline loops: CDR1 SGHTA, CDR2 FQGNSA. The J segment lost 15 bases and the V segment lost 4 bases, leaving 15 bases of the junction unmatched.

The chain combines TRBV11-2 with TRBJ1-1, with no clear D. The length of the CDR3 is 12 residues. Trimming stripped 3 bases from V and 2 bases from J, with 4 bases between. Germline assignment: CDR1 SGHAT and CDR2 FQNNGV. Here the CDR3 reads CASSFRNTEAFF. Here the CDR3 DNA reads TGTGCCAGCAGCTTCAGAAACACTGAAGCTTTCTTT.

The J gene is TRBJ2-5, the V gene TRBV25-1; perhaps TRBD1 as D (5 bases). Trimming removed 3 bases at V and 0 bases at J, with 11 bases between. CDR1 MGHDK and CDR2 SYGVNS come from the germline V gene. The CDR3 covers 15 residues. This CDR3 reads CASSEGRQYQETQYF. CDR3 bases: TGTGCCAGCAGTGAGGGCCGACAGTACCAAGAGACCCAGTACTTC.

DNA for the CDR3: TGTGCCACCAGCAGAGATCGGCTCTCGAGCCCCGGGGAGCTGTTTTTT. It yields the protein CATSRDRLSSPGELFF. The V and J genes are TRBV15 and TRBJ2-2; no definite D call. V lost 0 bases and J lost 6, with 14 bases in between. The V gene's germline CDR1 is LNHNV and CDR2 YYDKDF (reference sequence). The CDR3 contains 16 residues.

The chain employs TRBV10-3 and TRBJ2-1, with TRBD2 identical over 10 bases. V was pared by 3 bases and J by 5 bases, with 7 bases of the junction left unmatched. The germline gives CDR1 ENHRY, CDR2 SYGVKD. The CDR3 covers 16 residues. CDR3 amino acids: CAISDRLAGADNEQFF. CDR3 DNA sequence: TGTGCCATCAGTGATCGGCTAGCGGGGGCTGACAATGAGCAGTTCTTC.

The V call is TRBV28, the J call TRBJ2-1, with a weak D call TRBD2 (6 bases). CDR3 length: 13 amino acids. The germline gives CDR1 MDHEN, CDR2 SYDVKM. V was clipped by 6 bases and J by 6 bases, with 12 bases between them. Here the CDR3 reads CASRTFGGNEQFF. The CDR3, as DNA: TGTGCCAGCAGAACCTTCGGGGGCAATGAGCAGTTCTTC.

Of note for this clone: A far larger clone is off by one base, so a read error is likely. In the same sample, other DNA sequences code for this CDR3. The chain combines TRBV19 with TRBJ1-2; D call uncertain. Looked up from germline, CDR1 is LNHDA and CDR2 is SQIVND (reference sequence). CDR3 size: 12 residues. The germline V and J ends were trimmed by 3 bases and 4 bases, with 6 bases remaining between them. This chain's CDR3 is CASSISVYGYTF. The CDR3 DNA reads TGTGCCAGTAGTATCTCGGTCTATGGCTACACCTTC.

The chain uses TRBV6-5 and TRBJ1-5; 9 bases are shared with TRBD1. Germline CDR1 MNHEY, CDR2 SVGAGI. The length of the CDR3 is 15 residues. Germline trimming cut 5 bases from V and 1 base from J; bases unmatched to any gene: 3. This CDR3 is CASSQTGGSNQPQHF. DNA for the CDR3: TGTGCCAGCAGTCAGACAGGGGGGAGCAATCAGCCCCAGCATTTT.

The chain has TRBV7-1 and TRBJ2-2; 11 bases match TRBD2. TRBV7-1 is sorted into the ORF group, with uncertain function. The CDR3 totals 18 residues. J lost 0 bases, V lost 4 bases, and 7 bases had no gene match. The CDR3 DNA reads TGTGCCAGCAGCTTAGCGACTAGCGGGGAAACGAACACCGGGGAGCTGTTTTTT. Its translation: CASSLATSGETNTGELFF.

This clone was seen a few times. V and J are TRBV6-1 and TRBJ2-5, with 13 bases lining up with TRBD2. Germline V gene data show CDR1 as MNHNS and CDR2 as SASEGT. The CDR3 length is 14 residues. V lost 4 bases, J lost 5 bases, and 1 base stayed unmatched. The CDR3 is CASSVTSGGETQYF. Written as DNA, the CDR3 is TGTGCCAGCAGTGTGACTAGCGGGGGGGAGACCCAGTACTTC.

The chain carries TRBV19 and TRBJ1-1, with TRBD1 as a possible D gene (5 bases). The CDR3 covers 13 residues. Germline CDR1 is LNHDA and CDR2 is SQIVND (reference sequence). Trimming stripped 4 bases from V and 9 bases from J, with 15 bases between. The CDR3 nucleotides read TGTGCCAGTAGTAAGGGGACTGGGGATAAAGCTTTCTTT. Its protein product is CASSKGTGDKAFF.

J is TRBJ1-1 and V is TRBV7-9; TRBD1 might be the D (5 bases). Per the germline V gene, CDR1 is SEHNR and CDR2 is FQNEAQ (reference sequence). V was clipped by 1 base and J by 4 bases, with 7 bases between them. This CDR3 has 13 residues. The CDR3 spells CASSLGQLTEAFF. In DNA, the CDR3 is TGTGCCAGCAGCTTAGGACAGCTCACTGAAGCTTTCTTT.

This sequence joins TRBV7-3 and TRBJ2-2; tentative D call: TRBD1 (6 bases). The CDR3 extends over 15 amino acids. CDR1 SGHTA and CDR2 FQGTGA come from the germline V gene. The V gene lost 2 bases and the J gene lost 6 bases, with 13 bases spanning the gap. CDR3 coding DNA: TGTGCCAGCAGCTTATTTCAGGGGTTGGCCGGGGAGCTGTTTTTT. This encodes CASSLFQGLAGELFF.

The chain links TRBV7-9 to TRBJ2-2, with D perhaps matching TRBD1 (5 bases). Trimming took 1 base from V and 1 from J, leaving 7 bases between them. The CDR3 loop spans 15 amino acids. Germline CDR1 reads SEHNR; CDR2 reads FQNEAQ (reference sequence). The CDR3 region is CASSLGQGNTGELFF. Here the CDR3 DNA reads TGTGCCAGCAGCTTAGGGCAGGGGAACACCGGGGAGCTGTTTTTT.

This chain links TRBV5-6 with TRBJ1-1, with D unresolved. CDR1 SGHDT and CDR2 YYEEEE come from the germline V gene. Trimming took 4 bases from V and 7 from J, leaving 11 bases between them. The CDR3 runs to 12 residues. The CDR3 loop is CASSPGRHEAFF. The CDR3, as DNA: TGTGCCAGCAGCCCTGGACGGCATGAAGCTTTCTTT.

The chain couples TRBV6-6 to TRBJ1-6; 9 bases line up with TRBD1. V lost 8 bases to trimming and J lost 7 bases; unmatched junction nucleotides: 6. The length of the CDR3 is 14 residues. Germline V lookup: CDR1 MNHNY, CDR2 SVGAGI (reference sequence). DNA of the CDR3: TGTGCCAGCGTGAAAGGACAGGGGAATTCACCCCTCCACTTT. This sequence encodes CASVKGQGNSPLHF.

This chain uses TRBV19 with TRBJ2-5; D perhaps matches TRBD1 (6 bases). The V and J ends lost 6 bases and 5 bases respectively, with 19 bases between them. Germline-derived CDR1 and CDR2 are LNHDA and SQIVND (reference sequence). The CDR3 length is 15 residues. CDR3 amino acids: CASSTVRLGAETQYF. DNA for the CDR3: TGTGCCAGTAGCACAGTCAGGTTGGGGGCGGAGACCCAGTACTTC.

The V call is TRBV20-1, the J call TRBJ2-1; possibly TRBD2 for D (6 bases). Germline V gene data show CDR1 as DFQATT and CDR2 as SNEGSKA (reference sequence). V was clipped by 6 bases and J by 8 bases, with 11 bases between them. The CDR3 sequence is 11 residues long. This chain's CDR3 is CSATGGDEQFF. CDR3 bases: TGCAGTGCCACCGGGGGTGATGAGCAGTTCTTC.

The genes are TRBV7-2 and TRBJ1-1, with unresolved D. This CDR3 region has 12 residues. Trimming took 1 base from V and 7 from J, leaving 7 bases between them. CDR1 SGHTA and CDR2 FQGNSA come from the germline V gene. The CDR3 DNA is TGTGCCAGCAGCTTAGGTAGGAATGAAGCTTTCTTT. This sequence encodes CASSLGRNEAFF.

V gene TRBV5-1 combines with J gene TRBJ1-2, with D possibly TRBD1 on 6 matching bases. This CDR3 spans 16 amino acids. The germline V gene has CDR1 SGHRS and CDR2 YFSETQ. Deletions cut 0 bases from V and 1 base from J, with 13 bases between. This chain's CDR3 is CASSLGSGHDNYGYTF. CDR3 nucleotide sequence: TGCGCCAGCAGCTTGGGGTCGGGACACGATAACTATGGCTACACCTTC.

This clone was detected only once. The chain recombines TRBV7-3 with TRBJ2-5, with a weak D call TRBD1 (6 bases). The germline V and J ends were trimmed by 5 bases and 5 bases, with 15 bases remaining between them. The CDR3 runs 14 residues. Germline V CDR1 and CDR2: SGHTA, FQGTGA. The CDR3 region is CASSPTGHSETQYF. CDR3 coding DNA: TGTGCCAGCAGCCCTACAGGGCATTCGGAGACCCAGTACTTC.

The chain carries TRBV30 and TRBJ1-5, with D unresolved. The V and J ends lost 0 bases and 3 bases respectively, with 18 bases between them. The CDR3 is 17 residues long. Per germline, CDR1 GTSNPN and CDR2 SVGIG (reference sequence). The CDR3 nucleotides read TGTGCCTGGAGTGTTTCAATGCAGTTCCACCTCAATCAGCCCCAGCATTTT. As protein: CAWSVSMQFHLNQPQHF.

This chain joins TRBV7-8 and TRBJ2-7; D gene unclear. This CDR3 contains 16 residues. V shed 0 bases and J shed 3 bases, with 15 bases lying between them. CDR1 and CDR2 from the germline V gene are SGHVS and FQNEAQ. The CDR3 spells CASSLAYSAWDYEQYF. CDR3 coding DNA: TGTGCCAGCAGCTTAGCCTACAGCGCCTGGGACTACGAGCAGTACTTC.

The V and J genes are TRBV4-1 and TRBJ2-7; the match to TRBD1 covers 8 bases. V lost 1 base and J lost 6; bases outside the gene matches: 8. The CDR3 contains 15 residues. The germline gives CDR1 MGHRA, CDR2 YSYEKL. The chain's CDR3 is CASSQGTGSRSEQYF. The CDR3 DNA follows: TGCGCCAGCAGCCAAGGGACAGGGTCACGCTCCGAGCAGTACTTC.

This chain uses TRBV9 with TRBJ2-7; 7 bases align to TRBD1. Losses at the gene ends were 2 bases for V and 0 bases for J; bases not matched to a gene: 5. CDR1 is SGDLS, CDR2 YYNGEE, per germline. There are 15 residues in the CDR3. CDR3 DNA: TGTGCCAGCAGCGTCTGGGACAGCGGCTCCTACGAGCAGTACTTC. Translated: CASSVWDSGSYEQYF.

The chain couples TRBV9 to TRBJ1-3; 7 bases map to TRBD1. V lost 4 bases and J lost 3; bases outside the gene matches: 10. This CDR3 is built from 16 residues. In germline, CDR1 is SGDLS, CDR2 YYNGEE. In DNA form, the CDR3 reads TGTGCCAGCAGCCCTCGACAGGGACAAGATGGAAACACCATATATTTT. Translated: CASSPRQGQDGNTIYF.

This chain links TRBV27 with TRBJ2-2, with 7 positions matching TRBD2. This CDR3 region has 14 residues. Trimming cost V 1 base and J 6 bases; bases outside gene matches: 2. Germline values: CDR1 MNHEY, CDR2 SMNVEV (reference sequence). The CDR3 loop is CASSLWGGAGELFF. In DNA form, the CDR3 reads TGTGCCAGCAGTTTATGGGGGGGAGCCGGGGAGCTGTTTTTT.